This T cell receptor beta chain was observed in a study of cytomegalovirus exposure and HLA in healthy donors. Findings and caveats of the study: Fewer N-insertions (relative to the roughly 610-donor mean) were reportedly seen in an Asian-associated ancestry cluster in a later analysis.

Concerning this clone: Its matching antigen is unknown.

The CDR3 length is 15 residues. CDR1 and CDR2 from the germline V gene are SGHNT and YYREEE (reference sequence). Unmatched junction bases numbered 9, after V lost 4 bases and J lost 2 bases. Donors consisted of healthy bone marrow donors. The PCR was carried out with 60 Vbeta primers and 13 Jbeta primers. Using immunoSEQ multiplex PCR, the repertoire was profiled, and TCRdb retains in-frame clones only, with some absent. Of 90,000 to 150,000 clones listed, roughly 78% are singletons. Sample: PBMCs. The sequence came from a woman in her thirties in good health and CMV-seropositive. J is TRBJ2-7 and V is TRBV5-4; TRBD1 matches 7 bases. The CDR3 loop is CASSDTRDRAYEQYF. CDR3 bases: TGTGCCAGCAGCGATACCCGGGACAGAGCCTACGAGCAGTACTTC.